What follows is one TCR beta chain and its context. The identical CDR3 is also encoded by other nucleotide sequences in the sample. Trimming shortened V by 0 bases and J by 1 base, and 10 bases separated the two germline ends. The CDR3 sequence is 14 residues long. Per the germline V gene, CDR1 is GTSNPN and CDR2 is SVGIG (reference sequence). These data originate in a study of radiation and T cells in renal cell carcinoma. This sample's time point: blood 2 weeks post-SBRT. As for treatment: 15 Gy SBRT to primary tumor, nephrectomy 4 weeks later. The assay was immunoSEQ multiplex PCR, and TCRdb's table has in-frame clones only and misses some. The repertoire holds about 150,000 clones, with roughly 90% as singletons.

The sequences come from blood, collected from a patient whose treatment included radiotherapy and nephrectomy. This sequence originates from a woman in her 50s with renal cell carcinoma. The V and J genes are TRBV30 and TRBJ2-7; perhaps TRBD2 as D (6 bases). The DNA of the CDR3 is TGTGCCTGGAGTGTCGGGGGACCTTCCTACGAGCAGTACTTC. Translation gives CAWSVGGPSYEQYF.